The text below deals with one T cell receptor (beta chain). Its antigen is not known. The libraries of TRB cDNA were constructed through 5' RACE using UMI labels. No DNA is given; TCRdb re-called the 5' RACE reads and lists each CDR3 protein once. Its listing shows roughly 71,000 distinct CDR3 sequences. The record originates from a study of CXCR3-negative and CXCR3-positive naive CD8 T cells. Naive CD8+ T cells displayed a CD45RO-CCR7+CD27+CD95- phenotype. Findings and caveats of the study: Surface CD5 looked about the same in the naive subsets, so the authors worked out TCR strength from TRB CDR3 properties.

The CDR3 runs 16 residues. In germline, CDR1 is SGHVS, CDR2 FNYEAQ. This TCR was recovered from a human donor in good health. Some clones in this sample may be carry-over from other donors' samples. The chain joins TRBV7-6 to TRBJ2-7; TCRdb calls TRBD1, which cannot be checked without DNA. Sequencing input: naive CXCR3- CD8+ T cells from blood. Regarding subset: CD45RO-CCR7+CD27+CD95- naive CD8+ T cells lacking CXCR3 (TNR3-). CDR3 region: CASSQGTATYAYEQYF.